A selection of T cell receptor beta chains follows, all from one sample in a study of blood T cell repertoires in COVID-19. The method was immunoSEQ multiplex PCR; TCRdb's version includes in-frame clones alone and lacks a portion of them. Of 200,000 to 250,000 clones in the sample, roughly 90% were seen once. Sequenced input: peripheral blood. The origin of the receptors is a man aged 40-49 years with active or convalescent COVID-19. CDR3s include the opening cysteine and the closing phenylalanine or tryptophan. The order of the fields is J gene, V gene, D gene, clone size, CDR3 protein, CDR3 DNA. D genes are given only for firm matches. Clone size is stated in some rows and not others, as once, few, many or a class when expanded.

TRBJ2-7 TRBV7-3 TRBD1 . CASSLQSFRGKGEVYEQYF TGTGCCAGCAGCCTTCAATCCTTCAGGGGGAAAGGAGAGGTTTACGAGCAGTACTTC
TRBJ2-1 TRBV4-1 TRBD2 . CASSQGLAGGIEQFF TGCGCCAGCAGCCAAGGACTAGCGGGAGGGATTGAGCAGTTCTTC
TRBJ1-6 TRBV5-4 . . CASSSQGHYSPLHF TGTGCCAGCAGCTCTCAGGGCCATTATTCACCCCTCCACTTT
TRBJ2-7 TRBV6-1 TRBD2 . CASSDKRGGRWYEQYF TGTGCCAGCAGTGACAAGCGGGGGGGCCGGTGGTACGAGCAGTACTTC
TRBJ2-1 TRBV3-1/TRBV3-2 TRBD2 . CASSRRTSGSSYNEQFF TGTGCCAGCAGCCGAAGAACTAGCGGGAGCTCCTACAATGAGCAGTTCTTC
TRBJ2-7 TRBV19 TRBD2 . CASSLAGGSYEQYF TGTGCCAGTAGCCTAGCGGGAGGGTCCTACGAGCAGTACTTC
TRBJ2-4 TRBV5-1 . . CASSPGDDSLMKKYF TGCGCCAGCAGCCCGGGAGACGACAGCCTTATGAAGAAGTACTTC
TRBJ2-2 TRBV18 TRBD1 . CASSPTGLTLNTGELFF TGTGCCAGCTCGCCGACAGGGCTAACCCTAAACACCGGGGAGCTGTTTTTT
TRBJ1-6 TRBV6-5 . . CASSPRGNSPLHF TGTGCCAGCAGTCCCCGGGGGAATTCACCCCTCCACTTT
TRBJ2-1 TRBV5-4 . once CASSVDGGEQFF TGTGCCAGCAGCGTCGACGGGGGAGAGCAGTTCTTC
TRBJ2-1 TRBV20-1 . . CSARRVEQFF TGCAGTGCTAGGCGAGTTGAGCAGTTCTTC
TRBJ2-1 TRBV28 TRBD2 . CASSSTTGGSYNEQFF TGTGCCAGCAGCTCCACGACGGGGGGATCCTACAATGAGCAGTTCTTC
TRBJ1-1 TRBV7-9 TRBD1 . CASRLFGTGGTEAFF TGTGCCAGCAGGCTATTCGGGACAGGGGGAACTGAAGCTTTCTTT
TRBJ2-7 TRBV27 TRBD1 . CASSPRGQIFWEQYF TGTGCCAGCAGTCCCCGGGGACAGATTTTTTGGGAGCAGTACTTC
TRBJ2-4 TRBV27 TRBD1 . CASSKDRGSGVKNIQYF TGTGCCAGCAGTAAGGACAGGGGGAGCGGTGTCAAAAACATTCAGTACTTC
TRBJ2-7 TRBV6-6 TRBD2 few CASSSSGTSNEQYF TGTGCCAGCAGTTCTTCCGGGACTAGCAACGAGCAGTACTTC
TRBJ2-7 TRBV7-8 . few CASSSIPGTSKTYEQYF TGTGCCAGCAGCTCGATCCCCGGGACATCGAAGACCTACGAGCAGTACTTC
TRBJ1-5 TRBV28 . . CASRPPWAAKTSNQPQHF TGTGCCAGCAGACCGCCCTGGGCCGCGAAAACCAGCAATCAGCCCCAGCATTTT
TRBJ2-1 TRBV4-1 . . CASSQGPGSSYNEQFF TGCGCCAGCAGCCAAGGTCCGGGAAGCTCCTACAATGAGCAGTTCTTC
TRBJ1-1 TRBV2 TRBD1 . CASSRTGGNTEAFF TGTGCCAGCAGTCGGACAGGCGGGAACACTGAAGCTTTCTTT
TRBJ1-1 TRBV19 . . CASNLVGDTEAFF TGTGCCAGTAATTTAGTCGGGGACACTGAAGCTTTCTTT
TRBJ2-3 TRBV5-4 TRBD2 . CASSLDGLAWDTQYF TGTGCCAGCAGTCTAGATGGACTAGCCTGGGATACGCAGTATTTT
TRBJ1-4 TRBV3-1/TRBV3-2 . . CASSLTGHATNEKLFF TGTGCCAGCAGCCTAACAGGGCATGCAACTAATGAAAAACTGTTTTTT
TRBJ2-7 TRBV27 TRBD2 once CASTPTSGYEQYF TGTGCCAGCACCCCGACTAGCGGCTACGAGCAGTACTTC
TRBJ1-2 TRBV7-9 TRBD1 . CASSDRGPLGGYTF TGTGCCAGCTCAGACAGGGGGCCCCTAGGTGGCTACACCTTC
TRBJ2-7 TRBV5-1 . . CASSPGTTEQYF TGCGCCAGCAGCCCCGGGACAACCGAGCAGTACTTC
TRBJ2-3 TRBV10-1 . . CASMDTNTDTQYF TGCGCCAGCATGGACACCAACACAGATACGCAGTATTTT